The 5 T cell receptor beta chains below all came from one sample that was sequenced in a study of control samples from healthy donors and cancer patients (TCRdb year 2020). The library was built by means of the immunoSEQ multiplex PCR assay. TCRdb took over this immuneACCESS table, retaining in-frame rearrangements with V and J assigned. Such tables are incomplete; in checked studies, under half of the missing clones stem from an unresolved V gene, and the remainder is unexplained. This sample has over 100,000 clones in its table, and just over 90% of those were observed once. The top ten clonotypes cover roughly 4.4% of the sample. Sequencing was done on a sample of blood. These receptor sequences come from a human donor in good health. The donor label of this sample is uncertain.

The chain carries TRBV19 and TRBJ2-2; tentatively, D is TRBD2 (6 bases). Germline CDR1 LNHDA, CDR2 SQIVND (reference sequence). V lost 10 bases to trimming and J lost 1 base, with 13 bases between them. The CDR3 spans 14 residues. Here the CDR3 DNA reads TGTGCCACGGGGGTGGCAAAGAACACCGGGGAGCTGTTTTTT. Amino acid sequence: CATGVAKNTGELFF. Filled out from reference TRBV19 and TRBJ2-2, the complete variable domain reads DGGITQSPKYLFRKEGQNVTLSCEQNLNHDAMYWYRQDPGQGLRLIYYSQIVNDFQKGDIAEGYSVSREKKESFPLTVTSAQKNPTAFYLCATGVAKNTGELFFGEGSRLTVL.

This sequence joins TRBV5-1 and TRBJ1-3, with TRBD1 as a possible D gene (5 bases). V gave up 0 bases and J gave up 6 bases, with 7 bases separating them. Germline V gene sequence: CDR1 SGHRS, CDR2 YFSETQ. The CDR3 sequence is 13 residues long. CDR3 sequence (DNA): TGCGCCAGCAGCTTGGTGGGGGAAAACACCATATATTTT. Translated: CASSLVGENTIYF.

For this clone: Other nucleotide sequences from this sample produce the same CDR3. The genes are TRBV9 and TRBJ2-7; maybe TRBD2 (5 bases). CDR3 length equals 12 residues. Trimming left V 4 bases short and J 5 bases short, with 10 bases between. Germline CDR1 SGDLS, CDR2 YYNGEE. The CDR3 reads CASSRSGDEQYF. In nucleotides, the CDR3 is TGTGCCAGCAGCCGAAGCGGTGACGAGCAGTACTTC.

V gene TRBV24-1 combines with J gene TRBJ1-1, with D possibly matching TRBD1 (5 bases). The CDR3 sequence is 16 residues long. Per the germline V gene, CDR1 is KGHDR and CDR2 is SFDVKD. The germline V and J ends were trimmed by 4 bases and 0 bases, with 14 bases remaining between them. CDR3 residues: CATSEKNRIMNTEAFF. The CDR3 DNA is TGTGCCACCAGTGAGAAGAACAGGATCATGAACACTGAAGCTTTCTTT.

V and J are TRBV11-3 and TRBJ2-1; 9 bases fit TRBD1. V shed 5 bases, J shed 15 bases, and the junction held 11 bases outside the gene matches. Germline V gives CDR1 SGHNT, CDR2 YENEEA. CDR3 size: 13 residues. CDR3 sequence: CASSPPNGDRVFF. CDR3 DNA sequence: TGTGCCAGCAGCCCGCCAAACGGGGACAGGGTGTTCTTC.